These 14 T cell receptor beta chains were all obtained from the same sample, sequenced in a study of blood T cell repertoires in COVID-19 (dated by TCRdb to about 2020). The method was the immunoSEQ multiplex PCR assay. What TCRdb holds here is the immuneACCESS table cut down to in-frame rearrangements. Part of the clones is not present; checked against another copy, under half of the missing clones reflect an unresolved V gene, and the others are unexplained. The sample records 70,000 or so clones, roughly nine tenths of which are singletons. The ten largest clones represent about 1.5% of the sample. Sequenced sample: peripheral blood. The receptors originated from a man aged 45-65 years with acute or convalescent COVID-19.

The CDR3 DNA sequence: TGTGCCACCAGCAGGGTTGACAGGGGGATTAATGAAAAACTGTTTTTT. Translated: CATSRVDRGINEKLFF. V gene TRBV15 combines with J gene TRBJ1-4; 9 nucleotides agree with TRBD1. CDR3 length: 16 amino acids. Germline loops: CDR1 LNHNV, CDR2 YYDKDF (reference sequence). After removal of 3 bases from V and 4 bases from J, the junction contained 6 bases not matched to a gene.

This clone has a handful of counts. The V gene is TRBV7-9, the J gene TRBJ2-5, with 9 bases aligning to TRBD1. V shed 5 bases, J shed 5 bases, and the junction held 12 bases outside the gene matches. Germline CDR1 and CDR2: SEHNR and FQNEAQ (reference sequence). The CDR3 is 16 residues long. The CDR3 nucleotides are TGTGCCAGCAGCAGGGGATCGGGACAGGGATGGGAGACCCAGTACTTC. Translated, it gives CASSRGSGQGWETQYF.

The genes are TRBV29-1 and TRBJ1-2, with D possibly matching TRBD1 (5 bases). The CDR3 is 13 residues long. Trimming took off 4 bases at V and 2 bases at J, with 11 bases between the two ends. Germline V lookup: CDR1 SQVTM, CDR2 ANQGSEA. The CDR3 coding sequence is TGCAGCGTTGGGACAACTGCAAACTATGGCTACACCTTC. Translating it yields CSVGTTANYGYTF.

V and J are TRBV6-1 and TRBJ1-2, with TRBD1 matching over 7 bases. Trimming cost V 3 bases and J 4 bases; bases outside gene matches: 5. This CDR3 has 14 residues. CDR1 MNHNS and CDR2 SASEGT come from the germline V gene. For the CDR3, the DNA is TGTGCCAGCAGTGACAGGGGGACCTTCTATGGCTACACCTTC. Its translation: CASSDRGTFYGYTF.

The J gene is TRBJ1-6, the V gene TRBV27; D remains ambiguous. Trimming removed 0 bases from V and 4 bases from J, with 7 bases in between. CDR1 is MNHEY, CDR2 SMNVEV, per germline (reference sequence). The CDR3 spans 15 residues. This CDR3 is CASSLSPRYNSPLHF. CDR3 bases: TGTGCCAGCAGTTTATCCCCGCGGTATAATTCACCCCTCCACTTT.

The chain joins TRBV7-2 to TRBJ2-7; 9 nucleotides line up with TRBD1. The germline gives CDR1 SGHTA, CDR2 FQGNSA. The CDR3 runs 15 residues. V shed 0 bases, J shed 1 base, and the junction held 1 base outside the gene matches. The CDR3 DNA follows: TGTGCCAGCAGCTTAGCCGGGACAGGGTCCTACGAGCAGTACGTC. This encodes CASSLAGTGSYEQYV.

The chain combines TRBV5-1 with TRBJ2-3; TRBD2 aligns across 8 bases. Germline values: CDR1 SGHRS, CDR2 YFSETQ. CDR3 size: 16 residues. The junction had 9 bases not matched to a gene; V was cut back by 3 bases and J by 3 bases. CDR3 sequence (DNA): TGCGCCAGCAGCTGGGAGCGGGGGCTGGGAACAGATACGCAGTATTTT. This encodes CASSWERGLGTDTQYF.

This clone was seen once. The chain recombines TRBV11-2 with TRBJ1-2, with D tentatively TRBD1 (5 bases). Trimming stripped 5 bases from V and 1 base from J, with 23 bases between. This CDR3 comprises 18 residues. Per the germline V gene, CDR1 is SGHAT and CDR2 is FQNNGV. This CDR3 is CASSPRQSLEGLNYGYTF. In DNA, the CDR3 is TGTGCCAGCAGCCCTCGACAGTCTCTGGAAGGGCTTAACTATGGCTACACCTTC.

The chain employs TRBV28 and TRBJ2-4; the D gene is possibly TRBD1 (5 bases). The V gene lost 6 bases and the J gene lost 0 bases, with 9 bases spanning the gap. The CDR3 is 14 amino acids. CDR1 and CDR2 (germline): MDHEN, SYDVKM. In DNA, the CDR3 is TGTGCCAGCAGCTTACAGGTAGCCAAAAACATTCAGTACTTC. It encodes CASSLQVAKNIQYF.

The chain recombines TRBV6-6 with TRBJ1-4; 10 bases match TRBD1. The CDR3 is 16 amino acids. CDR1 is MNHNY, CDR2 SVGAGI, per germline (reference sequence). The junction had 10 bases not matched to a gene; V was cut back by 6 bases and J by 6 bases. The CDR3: CASRYGQGGLYEKLFF. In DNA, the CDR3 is TGTGCCAGCAGATACGGACAGGGGGGGTTGTATGAAAAACTGTTTTTT.

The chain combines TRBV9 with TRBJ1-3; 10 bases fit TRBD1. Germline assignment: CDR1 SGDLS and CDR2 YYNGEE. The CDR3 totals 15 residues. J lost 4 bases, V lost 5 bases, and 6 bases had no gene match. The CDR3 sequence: CASSRQGAGGNTIYF. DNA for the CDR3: TGTGCCAGCAGTCGACAGGGGGCCGGGGGAAACACCATATATTTT.

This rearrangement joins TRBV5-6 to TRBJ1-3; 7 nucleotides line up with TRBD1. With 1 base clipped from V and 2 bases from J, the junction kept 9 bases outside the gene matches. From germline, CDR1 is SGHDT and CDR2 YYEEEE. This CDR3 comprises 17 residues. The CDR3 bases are TGTGCCAGCAGCTTGTGGGGCAGGGGGTCCCCTGGAAACACCATATATTTT. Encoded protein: CASSLWGRGSPGNTIYF.

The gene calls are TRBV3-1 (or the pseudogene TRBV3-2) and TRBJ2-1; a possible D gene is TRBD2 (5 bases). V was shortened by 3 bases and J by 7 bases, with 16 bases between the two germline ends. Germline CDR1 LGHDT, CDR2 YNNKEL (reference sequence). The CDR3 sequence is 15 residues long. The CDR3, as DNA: TGTGCCAGCAGCCAGGGAGCTTATAACCGAAATGAGCAGTTCTTC. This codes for CASSQGAYNRNEQFF.

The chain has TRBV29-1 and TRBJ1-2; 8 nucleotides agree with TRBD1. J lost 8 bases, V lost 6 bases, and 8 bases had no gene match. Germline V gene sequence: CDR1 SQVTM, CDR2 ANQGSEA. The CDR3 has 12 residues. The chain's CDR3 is CSVRQGLEGYTF. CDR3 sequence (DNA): TGCAGCGTCCGACAGGGGCTAGAGGGCTACACCTTC.